These 28 T cell receptor beta chains were sequenced from one sample in a study of T cells in Graves' hyperthyroidism and ophthalmopathy (dated by TCRdb to between 2018 and 2020). Libraries were built with multiplex PCR. Sequencing was carried out with an Illumina HiSeq 2000. Amplification of TCR beta CDR3 regions was carried out from RNA transcripts. A first-round RT-PCR of the TCR CDR3 used the HTBI primer set with the Qiagen OneStep RT-PCR kit. TCRdb's own reprocessing of the public reads used fastp at Q25 and MiXCR and kept productive beta chains. Every distinct CDR3 protein forms one entry, paired with its most common genes and DNA. The sample yields under 350,000 distinct CDR3 sequences; 21% were counted once. The top ten hold over 45% of the sample. The sequenced material came from blood. The origin of the receptors is a woman in her fifties or sixties with Graves' hyperthyroidism.

In this sample, this clonotype turned up many times. The rearrangement joins TRBV5-1 to TRBJ1-2; tentatively, D is TRBD1 (5 bases). This CDR3 spans 14 amino acids. With 3 bases removed from V and 2 bases from J, the gap between germline ends came to 11 bases. CDR1 and CDR2 from the germline V gene are SGHRS and YFSETQ. CDR3 protein: CASSSLDSNYGYTF. CDR3 bases: TGCGCCAGCAGCTCGCTTGACAGCAACTATGGCTACACCTTC.

The V call is TRBV6-1, the J call TRBJ1-1; TRBD1 is a possible D gene (6 bases). Per the germline V gene, CDR1 is MNHNS and CDR2 is SASEGT. This CDR3 has 15 residues. The ends were cut back, 3 bases at V and 6 bases at J, with 17 bases in the middle. CDR3 DNA: TGTGCCAGCAGTGAGGACAGTGCGCAGCGGTCTGAAGCTTTCTTT. Translation gives CASSEDSAQRSEAFF.

This rearrangement joins TRBV20-1 to TRBJ1-5; D unclear. The CDR3 consists of 15 residues. Looked up from germline, CDR1 is DFQATT and CDR2 is SNEGSKA (reference sequence). Trimming stripped 1 base from V and 0 bases from J, with 10 bases between. CDR3 nucleotides: TGCAGTGCTAGAGTCGGAGGGAATAGCAATCAGCCCCAGCATTTT. Translating gives CSARVGGNSNQPQHF.

In this sample, this clonotype turned up a few times. The chain uses TRBV28 and TRBJ2-1, with 9 bases identical to TRBD1. CDR3 size: 15 residues. Germline CDR1 reads MDHEN; CDR2 reads SYDVKM. V trimming: 6 bases; J trimming: 8 bases; junction bases outside the gene matches: 11. The CDR3 DNA reads TGTGCCAGCAGCTGGGGGACAGGGAGCGGCCATGAGCAGTTCTTC. This encodes CASSWGTGSGHEQFF.

This clonotype has at least ten counts. The chain has TRBV2 and TRBJ1-6; D possibly corresponds to TRBD1 (5 bases). This CDR3 is 14 amino acids long. Germline values: CDR1 SNHLY, CDR2 FYNNEI. Trimming removed 4 bases at V and 8 bases at J, with 12 bases between. CDR3 coding DNA: TGTGCCAGCAGTGGCCAGGGAGCGGATTCACCCCTCCACTTT. Its translation: CASSGQGADSPLHF.

This chain links TRBV24-1 with TRBJ2-3, with 14 bases fitting TRBD2. Unmatched junction bases numbered 10, after V lost 7 bases and J lost 2 bases. Germline CDR1 and CDR2: KGHDR and SFDVKD. The CDR3 is 18 residues long. CDR3 nucleotide sequence: TGTGCCACCAGCCCTGGGACTAGCGGGGGAAATCCCACAGATACGCAGTATTTT. As protein: CATSPGTSGGNPTDTQYF.

V usage is TRBV3-1 and J usage is TRBJ1-1; no reliable D call. The germline V gene has CDR1 LGHDT and CDR2 YNNKEL (reference sequence). V lost 3 bases to trimming and J lost 5 bases, with 10 bases between them. This CDR3 has 13 residues. The CDR3 DNA follows: TGTGCCAGCAGCCAGCGGCCGGGGACTGAAGCTTTCTTT. Residues: CASSQRPGTEAFF.

This clonotype was recorded a few times. CDR3 loop: CASSRGSNQRYNEQFF. The CDR3 DNA reads as TGTGCCAGCAGTCGGGGTAGCAACCAGCGCTACAATGAGCAGTTCTTC. The chain combines TRBV5-8 with TRBJ2-1, with D maybe TRBD2 (5 bases). Trimming cost V 5 bases and J 3 bases, with 18 bases left between them. CDR1 is SGHTS and CDR2 is YDEGEE in the germline V gene. The length of the CDR3 is 16 residues.

This clonotype has a count of ten or more. This chain's CDR3 is CASGRGLSDNEQFF. The CDR3 DNA reads as TGTGCCAGCGGAAGAGGGTTATCGGACAATGAGCAGTTCTTC. The chain is built from TRBV2 and TRBJ2-1; D is possibly TRBD2 (5 bases). CDR1 and CDR2 (germline): SNHLY, FYNNEI. The V end was cut by 8 bases, the J end by 5 bases, with 16 bases between. CDR3 length equals 14 residues.

This clonotype was counted many times. The CDR3 is CASRRQHTGELFF. In nucleotides, the CDR3 is TGTGCCAGCAGACGACAGCACACCGGGGAGCTGTTTTTT. This chain uses TRBV28 with TRBJ2-2; TRBD1 might be the D (5 bases). Germline loops: CDR1 MDHEN, CDR2 SYDVKM. The CDR3 sequence is 13 residues long. V gave up 6 bases and J gave up 3 bases, with 8 bases separating them. The full variable domain, in which reference TRBV28 and TRBJ2-2 provide the parts outside the CDR3, is DVKVTQSSRYLVKRTGEKVFLECVQDMDHENMFWYRQDPGLGLRLIYFSYDVKMKEKGDIPEGYSVSREKKERFSLILESASTNQTSMYLCASRRQHTGELFFGEGSRLTVL.

The V and J genes are TRBV11-3 and TRBJ1-6; 7 bases fit TRBD1. Germline CDR1 reads SGHNT; CDR2 reads YENEEA. The J segment lost 5 bases and the V segment lost 5 bases, leaving 6 bases of the junction unmatched. CDR3 length: 15 amino acids. The CDR3: CASSGTTGNNSPLHF. The CDR3 DNA follows: TGTGCCAGCAGCGGGACGACAGGGAATAATTCACCCCTCCACTTT.

This clonotype came up many times. V usage is TRBV20-1 and J usage is TRBJ2-7; TRBD1 might be the D (5 bases). The CDR3 extends over 13 amino acids. Germline V gives CDR1 DFQATT, CDR2 SNEGSKA (reference sequence). The CDR3 loop reads CSLRVAERVAQYF. CDR3 nucleotides: TGCAGCCTCAGGGTGGCTGAACGAGTAGCGCAGTACTTC.

This clonotype was counted many times. The rearrangement links TRBV6-2 or TRBV6-3 to TRBJ2-7; no clear D gene. Germline V gene sequence: CDR1 MNHEY, CDR2 SVGEGT. Trimming took 0 bases from V and 1 from J, leaving 7 bases between them. This CDR3 is built from 14 residues. The DNA for the CDR3 is TGTGCCAGCAGTTACTCAGAGCTTTCCTACGAGCAGTACTTC. Amino acids: CASSYSELSYEQYF.

This clonotype was counted many times. The chain links TRBV5-1 to TRBJ1-1; 7 positions agree with TRBD1. Per germline, CDR1 SGHRS and CDR2 YFSETQ. After removal of 4 bases from V and 3 bases from J, the junction contained 9 bases not matched to a gene. The CDR3 consists of 15 residues. The CDR3: CASSLGTDDYTEAFF. The CDR3 nucleotides are TGCGCCAGCAGCCTCGGGACAGACGATTACACTGAAGCTTTCTTT.

This CDR3 reads CASSISMGGNQPQHF. The CDR3 region has the DNA TGTGCCAGTAGTATATCGATGGGGGGCAATCAGCCCCAGCATTTT. The chain employs TRBV19 and TRBJ1-5; TRBD1 is a possible D gene (5 bases). V lost 2 bases and J 2 bases, leaving 10 bases between the germline ends. The CDR3 extends over 15 amino acids. Germline CDR1 reads LNHDA; CDR2 reads SQIVND (reference sequence).

Many counts were recorded for this clonotype. The chain uses TRBV28 and TRBJ2-7; no firm D call. The CDR3 length is 13 residues. V gave up 6 bases and J gave up 0 bases, with 9 bases separating them. The germline V gene has CDR1 MDHEN and CDR2 SYDVKM. DNA of the CDR3: TGTGCCAGCAGGGGCCCTAGCTCCTACGAGCAGTACTTC. Translated, it gives CASRGPSSYEQYF.

The chain carries TRBV27 and TRBJ2-3, with 9 bases aligning to TRBD1. In germline, CDR1 is MNHEY, CDR2 SMNVEV (reference sequence). The CDR3 extends over 18 amino acids. V trimming: 7 bases; J trimming: 4 bases; junction bases outside the gene matches: 18. The CDR3 DNA reads as TGTGCCAGCACCCAAATTACGGGGACAGGGAGAACATCAGATACGCAGTATTTT. Protein: CASTQITGTGRTSDTQYF.

This clonotype was seen many times. The rearrangement joins TRBV12-3 or TRBV12-4 to TRBJ2-5; D is undetermined. V lost 1 base to trimming and J lost 1 base, with 13 bases between them. The CDR3 has 16 amino acids. The chain's CDR3 is CASSLGGNSPQETQYF. As DNA, the CDR3 is TGTGCCAGCAGTTTAGGAGGCAATTCTCCCCAAGAGACCCAGTACTTC.

This clonotype was counted between two and nine times. This chain links TRBV18 with TRBJ2-1, with D possibly TRBD2 on 5 matching bases. This CDR3 contains 15 residues. The ends were cut back, 5 bases at V and 7 bases at J, with 18 bases in the middle. From germline, CDR1 is KGHSH and CDR2 LQKENI. CDR3 loop: CASSKADAARNEQFF. The CDR3, as DNA: TGTGCCAGCTCAAAAGCGGATGCCGCTAGGAATGAGCAGTTCTTC.

On this clonotype: An end of the junction differs from the germline gene, which may be a read error. The gene calls are TRBV12-3 or TRBV12-4 and TRBJ1-1; D ambiguous. The CDR3 covers 14 residues. The CDR3 sequence: CASSPNLEITEALF. In nucleotides, the CDR3 is TGTGCCAGCAGTCCCAATCTGGAGATTACGGAAGCTCTCTTT.

The V call is TRBV28, the J call TRBJ1-5, with 7 nucleotides matching TRBD1. Unmatched junction bases numbered 8, after V lost 6 bases and J lost 0 bases. This CDR3 comprises 16 residues. The V gene's germline CDR1 is MDHEN and CDR2 SYDVKM. The CDR3 DNA follows: TGTGCCAGCAGCTTCACAGGGGCCACTAGCAATCAGCCCCAGCATTTT. Protein: CASSFTGATSNQPQHF.

V usage is TRBV5-5 and J usage is TRBJ2-7, with TRBD1 as a possible D gene (6 bases). Deletions cut 1 base from V and 7 bases from J, with 12 bases between. This CDR3 region has 13 residues. In germline, CDR1 is SGHKS, CDR2 YYEKEE (reference sequence). CDR3 protein: CASSLLGAPEQYF. The CDR3 DNA reads TGTGCCAGCAGCTTGCTGGGGGCCCCAGAGCAGTACTTC.

This clonotype has ten or more counts. The V gene is TRBV28, the J gene TRBJ1-4, with 7 nucleotides matching TRBD1. The CDR3 spans 15 residues. V shed 5 bases, J shed 7 bases, and the junction held 10 bases outside the gene matches. Germline CDR1 and CDR2: MDHEN and SYDVKM. The CDR3: CASSPTGTDLEKLFF. The DNA for the CDR3 is TGTGCCAGCAGTCCAACCGGGACAGATCTTGAAAAACTGTTTTTT.

The chain uses TRBV20-1 and TRBJ2-5; 9 bases are shared with TRBD2. CDR1 is DFQATT, CDR2 SNEGSKA, per germline (reference sequence). The CDR3 extends over 15 amino acids. The V and J ends lost 3 bases and 2 bases, in that order; junction bases with no gene match: 7. The CDR3 spells CSARAAGGIQETQYF. The CDR3 DNA sequence: TGCAGTGCTAGGGCGGCGGGAGGGATACAAGAGACCCAGTACTTC.

V gene TRBV6-1 combines with J gene TRBJ2-1; 14 nucleotides match TRBD2. The J segment lost 10 bases and the V segment lost 4 bases, leaving 9 bases of the junction unmatched. Germline values: CDR1 MNHNS, CDR2 SASEGT. The CDR3 is 16 amino acids. This CDR3 reads CASSAATSGGAAEQFF. The CDR3 DNA is TGTGCCAGCAGTGCAGCGACTAGCGGGGGGGCCGCGGAGCAGTTCTTC.

The chain couples TRBV18 to TRBJ1-3, with 9 bases that match TRBD1. CDR1 KGHSH and CDR2 LQKENI come from the germline V gene. The CDR3 contains 16 residues. V gave up 2 bases and J gave up 3 bases; unmatched junction bases: 5. The DNA for the CDR3 is TGTGCCAGCTCACCAGGGGACAGGGTTTATGGAAACACCATATATTTT. Translation gives CASSPGDRVYGNTIYF.

In its sample, this clonotype was seen many times. The V gene is TRBV20-1, the J gene TRBJ2-1; D may be TRBD1 (6 bases). The CDR3 totals 10 residues. Trimming took 5 bases from V and 12 from J, leaving 11 bases between them. Germline-derived CDR1 and CDR2 are DFQATT and SNEGSKA (reference sequence). The CDR3: CSAGGLVQFF. Here the CDR3 DNA reads TGCAGTGCTGGGGGCTTAGTGCAGTTCTTC.

This clonotype has a handful of counts. One end of the junction varies from germline; a read error may be responsible. This chain links TRBV12-3 or TRBV12-4 with TRBJ2-2, with a weak D call TRBD2 (6 bases). This CDR3 is built from 15 residues. The CDR3 coding sequence is TGTGCCAGCAGCTTGACGGGGAAGAACACCGGGGGGCTGTTTTTT. It encodes CASSLTGKNTGGLFF.